Listed below are T cell receptor beta chains from one sample, sequenced in a study of cytomegalovirus exposure and HLA in healthy donors. This table comes from immunoSEQ multiplex PCR, and its TCRdb copy is limited to in-frame clones, with some not included. The sample contains 200,000 or so clones, more than 70% of which appear only once. The material sequenced was PBMCs. The receptors originated from a boy aged 10-17 years in good health and CMV-seronegative. Each CDR3 is given with its conserved first and last residue. A D gene is named only where the DNA matches it firmly. For some rows the clone size is stated as once, few or many, or as a class when expanded; others skip it.

TRBD2	TRBV5-6	.	TRBJ2-5	TGTGCCAGCAGCTTGGACCCCGGGAGGGTAGAGACCCAGTACTTC	CASSLDPGRVETQYF
TRBD2	TRBV11-2	.	TRBJ2-1	TGTGCCAGCAGCTACCGACTAGCGGGAGTAGGAAATGAGCAGTTCTTC	CASSYRLAGVGNEQFF
TRBD1	TRBV5-1	.	TRBJ1-4	TGCGCCAGCAGCTTGGGACAGGGGGCGATTAATGAAAAACTGTTTTTT	CASSLGQGAINEKLFF
.	TRBV6-4	.	TRBJ2-2	TGTGCCAGCAGTCTGGACTTGAGCACGGGGGAGCTGTTTTTT	CASSLDLSTGELFF
TRBD1	TRBV6-6	once	TRBJ2-7	TGTGCCAGCAGTTGGACAGGGCCCTACGAGCAGTACTTC	CASSWTGPYEQYF
TRBD2	TRBV6-1	.	TRBJ2-1	TGTGCCAGCAGTGAACTAGCGGGGGGCAATGAGCAGTTCTTC	CASSELAGGNEQFF
.	TRBV28	.	TRBJ2-7	TGTGCCAGCAGTTTAGTGGACAAGTCCTACGAGCAGTACTTC	CASSLVDKSYEQYF
TRBD1	TRBV13	.	TRBJ2-7	TGTGCCAGCAGCTTCCACAGGGGGTACGAGCAGTACTTC	CASSFHRGYEQYF
.	TRBV9	.	TRBJ1-2	TGTGCCAGCACCCCACACCGGAGGGATGGCTACACCTTC	CASTPHRRDGYTF
.	TRBV7-2	.	TRBJ2-3	TGTGCCAGCAGCTTAGCCAGATCCACAGATACGCAGTATTTT	CASSLARSTDTQYF
TRBD1	TRBV7-6	.	TRBJ2-5	TGTGCCAGCAGCTCTATCGCAGGGGGCCGAGTAGAGACCCAGTACTTC	CASSSIAGGRVETQYF
TRBD2	TRBV28	.	TRBJ2-7	TGTGCCAGTAGTCTCAGACTAGCGGGTACCTACGAGCAGTACTTC	CASSLRLAGTYEQYF
.	TRBV28	once	TRBJ2-7	TGTGCCAGCAGTGGAGCCTACGAGCAGTACTTC	CASSGAYEQYF
.	TRBV6-5	.	TRBJ2-7	TGTGCCAGCAGTTACACCGGGATGAACTACGAGCAGTACTTC	CASSYTGMNYEQYF
.	TRBV6-5	.	TRBJ2-7	TGTGCCAGCAGTGCCCCCGAGCTCTACGAGCAGTACTTC	CASSAPELYEQYF
.	TRBV7-9	.	TRBJ2-1	TGTGCCAGCAGCTTCCAGGGTAGCTCCTACAATGAGCAGTTCTTC	CASSFQGSSYNEQFF
.	TRBV6-5	few	TRBJ1-1	TGTGCCAGCAGTCCCTCGGGGAACACTGAAGCTTTCTTT	CASSPSGNTEAFF
TRBD2	TRBV7-9	.	TRBJ2-2	TGTGCCAGCAGCTCGAATCCGGGACTAGCGGGAGAGAGGGAGCTGTTTTTT	CASSSNPGLAGERELFF
.	TRBV6-1	.	TRBJ2-3	TGTGCCAGCAGCCTCCGAGCAGGTACGCAGTATTTT	CASSLRAGTQYF
TRBD1	TRBV5-1	few	TRBJ1-6	TGCGCCAGCAGCCCGGGACAGGGGGCTTTCTATAATTCACCCCTCCACTTT	CASSPGQGAFYNSPLHF
.	TRBV7-9	.	TRBJ2-1	TGTGCCAGCAGCTTAGAGTCTGGTAGTGAGCAGTTCTTC	CASSLESGSEQFF
.	TRBV19	once	TRBJ1-5	TGTGCCAGTAGTATAGCGAGGGATAGGAATCAGCCCCAGCATTTT	CASSIARDRNQPQHF
.	TRBV9	.	TRBJ1-6	TGTGCCAGCAGCGTAGGACAGTATAATTCACCCCTCCACTTT	CASSVGQYNSPLHF
TRBD2	TRBV5-1	once	TRBJ2-1	TGCGCCAGCAGCCCGCTCCATCCGGCTAGCGGGAGGTTTGGGGGTGAGCAGTTCTTC	CASSPLHPASGRFGGEQFF
TRBD1	TRBV28	.	TRBJ2-2	TGTGCCAGCCGGGACAGGGCGAACACCGGGGAGCTGTTTTTT	CASRDRANTGELFF
TRBD2	TRBV5-4	.	TRBJ2-5	TGTGCCAGCAGCTCACAGCGGGAGTGGAAGACCCAGTACTTC	CASSSQREWKTQYF
TRBD2	TRBV19	.	TRBJ2-2	TGTGCCAGTAGTATGCGCGGGAGCGTAGCCGGGGAGCTGTTTTTT	CASSMRGSVAGELFF
TRBD1	TRBV4-1	.	TRBJ2-7	TGCGCCAGCAGCCAGCCGGGACAGCCAAGTGACGAGCAGTACTTC	CASSQPGQPSDEQYF
TRBD1	TRBV4-3	.	TRBJ1-4	TGCGCCAGCAGCCATCGCAGGGGGCTCGGTAATGAAAAACTGTTTTTT	CASSHRRGLGNEKLFF
.	TRBV2	.	TRBJ1-1	TGTGCCAGCCGTGGACGGAGGAACACTGAAGCTTTCTTT	CASRGRRNTEAFF
.	TRBV28	.	TRBJ1-1	TGTGCCAGCAGTTTATGGCCAGGGGCTGAAGCTTTCTTT	CASSLWPGAEAFF
.	TRBV9	.	TRBJ2-1	TGTGCCAGCAGCGCAAACATAAATGAGCAGTTCTTC	CASSANINEQFF
TRBD2	TRBV7-2	.	TRBJ2-7	TGTGCCAGCAGCTTAGGGGGACTACCTCCGTACGAGCAGTACTTC	CASSLGGLPPYEQYF